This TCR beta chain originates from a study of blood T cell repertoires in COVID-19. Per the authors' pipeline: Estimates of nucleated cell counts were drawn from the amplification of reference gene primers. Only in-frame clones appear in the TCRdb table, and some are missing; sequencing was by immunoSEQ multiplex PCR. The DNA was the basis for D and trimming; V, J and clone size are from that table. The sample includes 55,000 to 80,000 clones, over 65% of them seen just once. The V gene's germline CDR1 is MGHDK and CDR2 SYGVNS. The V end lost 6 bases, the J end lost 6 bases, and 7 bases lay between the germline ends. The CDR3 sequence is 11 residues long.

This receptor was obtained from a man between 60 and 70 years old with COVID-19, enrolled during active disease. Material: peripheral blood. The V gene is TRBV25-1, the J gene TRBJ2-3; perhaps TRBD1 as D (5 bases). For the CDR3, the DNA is TGTGCCAGCAGACAGGCGGATACGCAGTATTTT. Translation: CASRQADTQYF. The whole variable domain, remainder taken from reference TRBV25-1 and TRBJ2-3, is EADIYQTPRYLVIGTGKKITLECSQTMGHDKMYWYQQDPGMELHLIHYSYGVNSTEKGDLSSESTVSRIRTEHFPLTLESARPSHTSQYLCASRQADTQYFGPGTRLTVL.